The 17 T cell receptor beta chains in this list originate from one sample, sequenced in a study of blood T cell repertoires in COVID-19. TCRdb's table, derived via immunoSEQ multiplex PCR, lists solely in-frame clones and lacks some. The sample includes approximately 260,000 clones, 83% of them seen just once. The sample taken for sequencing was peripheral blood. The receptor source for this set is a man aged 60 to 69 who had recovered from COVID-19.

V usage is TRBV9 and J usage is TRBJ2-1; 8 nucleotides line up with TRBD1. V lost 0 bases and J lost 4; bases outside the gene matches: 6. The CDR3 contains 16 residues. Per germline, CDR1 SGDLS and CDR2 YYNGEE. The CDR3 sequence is CASSVGDRGRYNEQFF. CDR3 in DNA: TGTGCCAGCAGCGTAGGTGACAGGGGCAGGTACAATGAGCAGTTCTTC. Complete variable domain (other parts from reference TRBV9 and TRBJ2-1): DSGVTQTPKHLITATGQRVTLRCSPRSGDLSVYWYQQSLDQGLQFLIQYYNGEERAKGNILERFSAQQFPDLHSELNLSSLELGDSALYFCASSVGDRGRYNEQFFGPGTRLTVL.

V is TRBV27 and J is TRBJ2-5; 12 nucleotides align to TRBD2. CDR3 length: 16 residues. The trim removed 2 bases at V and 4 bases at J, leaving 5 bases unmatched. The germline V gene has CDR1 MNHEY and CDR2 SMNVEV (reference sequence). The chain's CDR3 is CASSLLAGGPRETQYF. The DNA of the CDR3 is TGTGCCAGCAGTTTACTAGCGGGGGGGCCTCGAGAGACCCAGTACTTC.

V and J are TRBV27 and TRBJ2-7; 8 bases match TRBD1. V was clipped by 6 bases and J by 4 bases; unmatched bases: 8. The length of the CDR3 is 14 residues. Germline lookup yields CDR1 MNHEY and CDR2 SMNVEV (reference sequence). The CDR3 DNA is TGTGCCAGCAGGAGGAACAGGGGGGAGTACGAGCAGTACTTC. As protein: CASRRNRGEYEQYF.

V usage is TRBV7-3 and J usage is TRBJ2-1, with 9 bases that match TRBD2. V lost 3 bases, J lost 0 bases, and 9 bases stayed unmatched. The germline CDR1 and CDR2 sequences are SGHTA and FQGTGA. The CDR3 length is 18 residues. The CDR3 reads CASSFSWTAGGSYNEQFF. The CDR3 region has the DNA TGTGCCAGCAGCTTCTCATGGACAGCGGGGGGCTCCTACAATGAGCAGTTCTTC.

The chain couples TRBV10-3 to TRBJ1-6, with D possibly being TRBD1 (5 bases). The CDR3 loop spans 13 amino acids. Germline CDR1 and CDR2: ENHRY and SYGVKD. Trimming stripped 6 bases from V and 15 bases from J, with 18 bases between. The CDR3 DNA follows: TGTGCCATCAGACCCATGGCGGGGCAAGTCCTCCACTTT. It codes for CAIRPMAGQVLHF.

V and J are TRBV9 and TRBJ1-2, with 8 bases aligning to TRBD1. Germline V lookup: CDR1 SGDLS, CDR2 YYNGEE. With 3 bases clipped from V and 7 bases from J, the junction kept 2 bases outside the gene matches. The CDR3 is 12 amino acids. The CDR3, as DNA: TGTGCCAGCAGCGGGACAGGGATTGGCTACACCTTC. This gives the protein CASSGTGIGYTF.

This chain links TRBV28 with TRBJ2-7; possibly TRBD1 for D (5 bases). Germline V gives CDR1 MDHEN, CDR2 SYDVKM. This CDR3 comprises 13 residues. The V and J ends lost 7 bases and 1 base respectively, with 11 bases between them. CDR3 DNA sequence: TGTGCCAGCATGAACCCAGGGTCCTACGAGCAGTACTTC. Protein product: CASMNPGSYEQYF. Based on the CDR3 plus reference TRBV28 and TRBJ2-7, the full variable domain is DVKVTQSSRYLVKRTGEKVFLECVQDMDHENMFWYRQDPGLGLRLIYFSYDVKMKEKGDIPEGYSVSREKKERFSLILESASTNQTSMYLCASMNPGSYEQYFGPGTRLTVT.

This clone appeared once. This CDR3 is CASKRGGGRDTQYF. Here the CDR3 DNA reads TGCGCCAGCAAACGGGGCGGGGGACGGGATACGCAGTATTTT. The V and J genes are TRBV5-1 and TRBJ2-3; 7 bases match TRBD2. With V trimmed by 6 bases and J by 6 bases, 10 bases remained unmatched. In germline, CDR1 is SGHRS, CDR2 YFSETQ. This CDR3 spans 14 amino acids.

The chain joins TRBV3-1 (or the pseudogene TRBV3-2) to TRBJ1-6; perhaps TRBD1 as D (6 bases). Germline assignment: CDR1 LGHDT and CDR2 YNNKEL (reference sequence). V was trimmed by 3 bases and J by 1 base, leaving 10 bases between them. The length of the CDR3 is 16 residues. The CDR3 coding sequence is TGTGCCAGCAGCCACGCGAGGGGGTCCTATAATTCACCCCTCCACTTT. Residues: CASSHARGSYNSPLHF.

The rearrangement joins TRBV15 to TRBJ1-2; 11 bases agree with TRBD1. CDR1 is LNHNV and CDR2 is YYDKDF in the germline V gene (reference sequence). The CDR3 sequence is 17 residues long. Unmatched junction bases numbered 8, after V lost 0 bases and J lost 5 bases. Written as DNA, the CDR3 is TGTGCCACCAGCAGAGATCTAGGACAGGGGGCTGTATATGGCTACACCTTC. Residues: CATSRDLGQGAVYGYTF.

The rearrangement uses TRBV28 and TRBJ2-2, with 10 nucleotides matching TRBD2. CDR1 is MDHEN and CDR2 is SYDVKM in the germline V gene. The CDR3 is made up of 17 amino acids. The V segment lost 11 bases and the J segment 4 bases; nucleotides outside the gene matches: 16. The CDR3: CAGSSGGRPPGTGELFF. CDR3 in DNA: TGTGCCGGATCTAGCGGGGGCCGCCCTCCGGGCACCGGGGAGCTGTTTTTT.

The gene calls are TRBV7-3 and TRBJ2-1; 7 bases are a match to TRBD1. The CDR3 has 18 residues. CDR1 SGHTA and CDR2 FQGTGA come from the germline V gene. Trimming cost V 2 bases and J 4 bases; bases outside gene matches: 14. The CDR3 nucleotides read TGTGCCAGCAGCTTATCGGGTCGACAGGGTAGGGGTTACAATGAGCAGTTCTTC. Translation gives CASSLSGRQGRGYNEQFF.

The CDR3 reads CAWSTPGLALYEQYF. The CDR3 nucleotides read TGTGCCTGGAGTACCCCGGGACTAGCTCTCTACGAGCAGTACTTC. J is TRBJ2-7 and V is TRBV30; 9 nucleotides match TRBD2. The germline V gene encodes CDR1 GTSNPN and CDR2 SVGIG (reference sequence). This CDR3 is built from 15 residues. Germline trimming cut 2 bases from V and 3 bases from J; bases unmatched to any gene: 8.

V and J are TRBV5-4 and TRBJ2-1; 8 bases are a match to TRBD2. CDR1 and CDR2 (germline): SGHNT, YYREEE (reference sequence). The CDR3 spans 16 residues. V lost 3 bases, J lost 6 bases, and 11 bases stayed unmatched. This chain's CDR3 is CASSSKREGLVNEQFF. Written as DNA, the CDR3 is TGTGCCAGCAGCTCGAAGAGAGAGGGACTAGTCAATGAGCAGTTCTTC.

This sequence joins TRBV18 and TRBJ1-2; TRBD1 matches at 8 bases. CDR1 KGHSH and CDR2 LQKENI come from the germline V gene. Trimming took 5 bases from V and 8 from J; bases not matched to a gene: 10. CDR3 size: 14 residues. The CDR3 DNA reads TGTGCCAGCTCAGCCGGACAGGGCTCTTTCGGCTACACCTTC. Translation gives CASSAGQGSFGYTF.

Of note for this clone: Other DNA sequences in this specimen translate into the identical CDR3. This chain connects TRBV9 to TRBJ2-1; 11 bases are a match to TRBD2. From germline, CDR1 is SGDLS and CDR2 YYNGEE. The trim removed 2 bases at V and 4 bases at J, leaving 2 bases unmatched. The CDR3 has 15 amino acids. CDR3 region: CASSVGLAEYNEQFF. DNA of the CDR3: TGTGCCAGCAGCGTGGGACTAGCGGAGTACAATGAGCAGTTCTTC.

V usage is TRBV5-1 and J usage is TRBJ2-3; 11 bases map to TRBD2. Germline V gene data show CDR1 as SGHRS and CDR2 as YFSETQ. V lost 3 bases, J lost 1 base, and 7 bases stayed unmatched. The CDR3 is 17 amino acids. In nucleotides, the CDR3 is TGCGCCAGCAGCTCCGGGACTAGCGGCAGGGGCACAGATACGCAGTATTTT. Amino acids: CASSSGTSGRGTDTQYF.